The 27 T cell receptor beta chains below come from one sample, sequenced in a study of cytomegalovirus exposure and HLA in healthy donors. The primer mix had 60 Vbeta and 13 Jbeta primers. TCRdb keeps only in-frame clones here, not all; method: immunoSEQ multiplex PCR. The sample includes around 84,000 clones, 70% to 85% of them seen just once. Material for sequencing was PBMCs. These receptors originate from a human donor in good health.

This chain connects TRBV10-1 to TRBJ2-3; TRBD1 agrees at 7 bases. The germline V gene has CDR1 WNHNN and CDR2 SYGVQD (reference sequence). After removal of 6 bases from V and 1 base from J, the junction contained 4 bases not matched to a gene. CDR3 length equals 14 residues. This chain's CDR3 is CASSSDRGTDTQYF. In DNA, the CDR3 is TGCGCCAGCAGCTCTGACAGGGGCACAGATACGCAGTATTTT.

The chain carries TRBV25-1 and TRBJ1-2; 8 nucleotides align to TRBD1. The V and J ends lost 5 bases and 5 bases, in that order; junction bases with no gene match: 13. Germline V gene lookup returns CDR1 MGHDK and CDR2 SYGVNS. The CDR3 spans 16 residues. The CDR3 nucleotides read TGTGCCAGCAGTCCTTTCTCAGGGGGCAAGTTTTATGGCTACACCTTC. This codes for CASSPFSGGKFYGYTF.

The chain's CDR3 is CSVPGGLGTGELFF. The CDR3 coding sequence is TGCAGCGTCCCAGGGGGTCTGGGCACCGGGGAGCTGTTTTTT. The chain carries TRBV29-1 and TRBJ2-2, with 7 bases aligning to TRBD1. J was trimmed by 4 bases and V by 6 bases; bases with no gene match: 8. Germline V gene sequence: CDR1 SQVTM, CDR2 ANQGSEA. This CDR3 has 14 residues.

The chain joins TRBV7-9 to TRBJ2-1; perhaps TRBD2 as D (6 bases). The CDR3 is 15 residues long. The V gene lost 2 bases and the J gene lost 9 bases, with 17 bases spanning the gap. CDR1 and CDR2 (germline): SEHNR, FQNEAQ (reference sequence). The CDR3 loop is CASSLSGLGHGEQFF. Written as DNA, the CDR3 is TGTGCCAGCAGCTTATCGGGACTCGGTCACGGTGAGCAGTTCTTC.

This clone showed up just a few times. The genes are TRBV7-2 and TRBJ2-3; D might be TRBD2 (5 bases). This CDR3 is 16 amino acids long. Germline V gene sequence: CDR1 SGHTA, CDR2 FQGNSA. V lost 4 bases to trimming and J lost 5 bases, with 19 bases between them. The CDR3 sequence: CASSYTAGARIDTQYF. CDR3 DNA sequence: TGTGCCAGCAGCTACACCGCGGGTGCGAGAATAGATACGCAGTATTTT. Together with reference TRBV7-2 and TRBJ2-3, the CDR3 gives the full variable domain: GAGVSQSPSNKVTEKGKDVELRCDPISGHTALYWYRQSLGQGLEFLIYFQGNSAPDKSGLPSDRFSAERTGGSVSTLTIQRTQQEDSAVYLCASSYTAGARIDTQYFGPGTRLTVL.

The chain uses TRBV6-5 and TRBJ1-2, with a tentative D call TRBD1 (6 bases). This CDR3 has 14 amino acids. V was trimmed by 3 bases and J by 8 bases, leaving 16 bases between them. CDR1 and CDR2 from the germline V gene are MNHEY and SVGAGI. CDR3 bases: TGTGCCAGCAGTTATACAGGGCTGAGGGGAGGCTACACCTTC. It is translated as CASSYTGLRGGYTF.

In this sample, this clone turned up once. The V and J genes are TRBV10-2 and TRBJ1-2; 8 bases agree with TRBD1. Germline V gene data show CDR1 as WSHSY and CDR2 as SAAADI. The V gene end was trimmed by 6 bases and the J gene end by 5 bases; junction bases not matched to a gene: 11. This CDR3 comprises 15 residues. In nucleotides, the CDR3 is TGCGCCAGCAGACCAGGGGGCTCCGGGAATTATGGCTACACCTTC. It encodes CASRPGGSGNYGYTF.

The chain recombines TRBV6-1 with TRBJ2-7, with D possibly TRBD2 on 6 matching bases. The CDR3 totals 12 residues. Germline CDR1 is MNHNS and CDR2 is SASEGT. Trimming stripped 7 bases from V and 7 bases from J, with 14 bases between. In DNA form, the CDR3 reads TGTGCCAGCAACCGGGTAGGACTAGAGCAGTACTTC. Amino acids: CASNRVGLEQYF.

With respect to this clone: The same CDR3 arises from other DNA sequences in this sample as well. The rearrangement joins TRBV7-8 to TRBJ1-1; D is unclear. V was trimmed by 2 bases and J by 1 base, leaving 5 bases between them. Per the germline V gene, CDR1 is SGHVS and CDR2 is FQNEAQ. The CDR3 spans 13 residues. CDR3 loop: CASSLTANTEAFF. CDR3 sequence (DNA): TGTGCCAGCAGCTTAACAGCGAACACTGAAGCTTTCTTT.

Only one count was recorded for this clone. The J gene is TRBJ2-5, the V gene TRBV7-6, with 7 bases that match TRBD1. The ends lost 3 bases at V and 2 bases at J; junction bases unmatched: 0. Germline V gene sequence: CDR1 SGHVS, CDR2 FNYEAQ. This CDR3 is 13 amino acids long. This CDR3 is CASSLGQQETQYF. In DNA, the CDR3 is TGTGCCAGCAGCTTGGGACAGCAAGAGACCCAGTACTTC.

The rearrangement joins TRBV2 to TRBJ1-1; D possibly corresponds to TRBD1 (6 bases). The germline V gene has CDR1 SNHLY and CDR2 FYNNEI. V gave up 7 bases and J gave up 5 bases, with 14 bases separating them. The CDR3 covers 13 residues. In DNA form, the CDR3 reads TGTGCCAGCAACCCCAGGGGAAGAACTGAAGCTTTCTTT. Amino acids: CASNPRGRTEAFF.

The chain couples TRBV9 to TRBJ1-3, with D unresolved. The CDR3 sequence is 17 residues long. V was clipped by 4 bases and J by 0 bases, with 17 bases between them. Germline CDR1 SGDLS, CDR2 YYNGEE. The CDR3 loop reads CASSPRGSSYSGNTIYF. The CDR3 bases are TGTGCCAGCAGCCCCCGGGGAAGCTCTTACTCTGGAAACACCATATATTTT.

The chain combines TRBV30 with TRBJ1-4; 7 nucleotides agree with TRBD1. Trimming cost V 0 bases and J 4 bases; bases outside gene matches: 8. CDR1 GTSNPN and CDR2 SVGIG come from the germline V gene (reference sequence). The CDR3 is 16 amino acids. CDR3 nucleotides: TGTGCCTGGAGTGTACGTTGGGACAGTGATAATGAAAAACTGTTTTTT. Its protein product is CAWSVRWDSDNEKLFF.

The chain carries TRBV27 and TRBJ2-3, with 8 bases matching TRBD1. CDR1 is MNHEY, CDR2 SMNVEV, per germline (reference sequence). The V and J ends lost 5 bases and 4 bases, in that order; junction bases with no gene match: 5. The CDR3 has 14 amino acids. The CDR3 region has the DNA TGTGCCAGCAGTCAGACGACAGGGGCAGATACGCAGTATTTT. It codes for CASSQTTGADTQYF.

This rearrangement joins TRBV27 to TRBJ2-7; 10 positions agree with TRBD1. CDR1 and CDR2 from the germline V gene are MNHEY and SMNVEV (reference sequence). After removal of 5 bases from V and 2 bases from J, the junction contained 9 bases not matched to a gene. The CDR3 consists of 16 residues. CDR3 protein: CASSLPRDRGTYEQYF. CDR3 DNA sequence: TGTGCCAGCAGTCTCCCTCGGGACAGGGGTACCTACGAGCAGTACTTC.

This chain uses TRBV18 with TRBJ1-1; no definite D call. The CDR3 is made up of 21 amino acids. Trimming removed 1 base at V and 3 bases at J, with 30 bases between. Germline V gives CDR1 KGHSH, CDR2 LQKENI. The CDR3 DNA is TGTGCCAGCTCACCACAATCGGGGTTTAAATGGACCGGTGTATCCTACACTGAAGCTTTCTTT. This translates into CASSPQSGFKWTGVSYTEAFF.

The rearrangement uses TRBV6-1 and TRBJ2-5, with a possible D match to TRBD2 (7 bases). This CDR3 comprises 16 residues. The V gene's germline CDR1 is MNHNS and CDR2 SASEGT. The V end was cut by 4 bases, the J end by 5 bases, with 20 bases between. The CDR3: CASSGGLGGGRETQYF. The CDR3 DNA follows: TGTGCCAGCAGTGGGGGATTGGGGGGGGGCCGGGAGACCCAGTACTTC.

The chain joins TRBV2 to TRBJ1-1; 10 bases line up with TRBD1. CDR1 and CDR2 (germline): SNHLY, FYNNEI. The junction had 8 bases not matched to a gene; V was cut back by 6 bases and J by 1 base. The CDR3 is made up of 16 amino acids. The CDR3 reads CASSLFGQGGNTEAFF. The CDR3 DNA reads TGTGCCAGCAGCTTGTTCGGACAGGGGGGGAACACTGAAGCTTTCTTT.

This sequence joins TRBV5-1 and TRBJ1-1; 9 bases agree with TRBD1. Germline V gene lookup returns CDR1 SGHRS and CDR2 YFSETQ. The CDR3 totals 13 residues. V was clipped by 4 bases and J by 7 bases; unmatched bases: 5. This CDR3 reads CASSMTGGGEAFF. The CDR3 coding sequence is TGCGCCAGCAGCATGACAGGGGGGGGTGAAGCTTTCTTT.

This chain connects TRBV19 to TRBJ1-1; 8 positions match TRBD1. After removal of 8 bases from V and 4 bases from J, the junction contained 6 bases not matched to a gene. The germline V gene has CDR1 LNHDA and CDR2 SQIVND (reference sequence). This CDR3 contains 13 residues. The CDR3 nucleotides are TGTGCCAGTTACAGGGGGGAGGGCACTGAAGCTTTCTTT. It specifies CASYRGEGTEAFF.

The table lists this clone with a few counts. The CDR3 nucleotides read TGTGCCTGGAGTTCGGGACAGGGAAACGAAAAACTGTTTTTT. Its protein is CAWSSGQGNEKLFF. This chain uses TRBV30 with TRBJ1-4, with 9 bases identical to TRBD1. Germline V lookup: CDR1 GTSNPN, CDR2 SVGIG (reference sequence). The CDR3 extends over 14 amino acids. With V trimmed by 2 bases and J by 8 bases, 6 bases remained unmatched. The full variable domain, completed using reference TRBV30 and TRBJ1-4, is SQTIHQWPATLVQPVGSPLSLECTVEGTSNPNLYWYRQAAGRGLQLLFYSVGIGQISSEVPQNLSASRPQDRQFILSSKKLLLSDSGFYLCAWSSGQGNEKLFFGSGTQLSVL.

The chain carries TRBV30 and TRBJ1-5, with D unclear. The V gene's germline CDR1 is GTSNPN and CDR2 SVGIG (reference sequence). V dropped 1 base and J dropped 0 bases, with 10 bases sitting between them. The CDR3 consists of 15 residues. As DNA, the CDR3 is TGTGCCTGGAGTGCGCAGTCCAATAGCAATCAGCCCCAGCATTTT. Translated, it gives CAWSAQSNSNQPQHF.

V usage is TRBV13 and J usage is TRBJ1-2; possibly TRBD1 for D (6 bases). Trimming took off 5 bases at V and 8 bases at J, with 15 bases between the two ends. The CDR3 totals 13 residues. Germline-derived CDR1 and CDR2 are PRHDT and FYEKMQ (reference sequence). CDR3 region: CASSRDTERGYTF. The CDR3 DNA is TGTGCCAGCAGCCGGGACACGGAGCGGGGCTACACCTTC.

The V call is TRBV18, the J call TRBJ2-7; D perhaps matches TRBD2 (7 bases). V was trimmed by 3 bases and J by 5 bases, leaving 20 bases between them. Germline CDR1 is KGHSH and CDR2 is LQKENI. The CDR3 consists of 16 residues. DNA for the CDR3: TGTGCCAGCTCACCGGGGGCGCCCCCGGGGGGTCACGAGCAGTACTTC. It encodes CASSPGAPPGGHEQYF. The entire variable domain, with the rest obtained from reference TRBV18 and TRBJ2-7, is as follows: NAGVMQNPRHLVRRRGQEARLRCSPMKGHSHVYWYRQLPEEGLKFMVYLQKENIIDESGMPKERFSAEFPKEGPSILRIQQVVRGDSAAYFCASSPGAPPGGHEQYFGPGTRLTVT.

This clone turned up a few times. The chain joins TRBV7-9 to TRBJ2-7, with 7 positions matching TRBD1. The CDR3 length is 13 residues. CDR1 and CDR2 from the germline V gene are SEHNR and FQNEAQ (reference sequence). V trimming: 3 bases; J trimming: 5 bases; junction bases outside the gene matches: 4. CDR3 region: CASSFQGVDEQYF. The DNA for the CDR3 is TGTGCCAGCAGCTTTCAGGGGGTGGACGAGCAGTACTTC.

The CDR3 protein is CASSTPQSGGNSYEQYF. The CDR3 bases are TGTGCCAGTAGTACCCCCCAAAGCGGGGGGAACTCCTACGAGCAGTACTTC. The genes are TRBV19 and TRBJ2-7; 9 nucleotides line up with TRBD2. From germline, CDR1 is LNHDA and CDR2 SQIVND (reference sequence). This CDR3 is 17 amino acids long. The V segment lost 4 bases and the J segment 0 bases; nucleotides outside the gene matches: 10.

The V call is TRBV7-9, the J call TRBJ1-1; a weak D match, TRBD1 (5 bases). CDR1 and CDR2 (germline): SEHNR, FQNEAQ (reference sequence). There are 14 residues in the CDR3. The germline V and J ends were trimmed by 2 bases and 2 bases, with 9 bases remaining between them. CDR3: CASSLRGRNTEAFF. CDR3 DNA: TGTGCCAGCAGCTTAAGGGGTCGAAACACTGAAGCTTTCTTT.